This passage covers 16 T cell receptor beta chains from one sample sequenced in a study of Graves' ophthalmopathy and Graves' hyperthyroidism. RNA served as the template for amplifying TCR beta CDR3 regions. Following a first-round RT-PCR that used HTBI primers, a second-round multiplex PCR was carried out. MiXCR, applied by TCRdb to the multiplex PCR reads, yields one record per CDR3 protein. This table holds hundreds of thousands of distinct CDR3 sequences, roughly 21% found once. The specimen sequenced was peripheral blood. The receptor set was obtained from a young woman with stable Graves' hyperthyroidism.

Turning to this clonotype: Since a much larger clone is just one base distant, this may be a read error. The chain is built from TRBV27 and TRBJ2-2; D gene uncertain. The V and J ends lost 6 bases and 7 bases respectively, with 21 bases between them. Per germline, CDR1 MNHEY and CDR2 SMNVEV (reference sequence). The CDR3 is made up of 16 amino acids. The CDR3: CASSPVPALVIGELFF. CDR3 nucleotides: TGTGCCAGCAGCCCAGTACCCGCTCTTGTTATCGGGGAGCTGTTTTTT.

This clonotype was seen many times. The CDR3 DNA reads as TGCGCCAGCAGCCAAGTCCCTTGGGTTAATCAGCCCCAGCATTTT. It specifies CASSQVPWVNQPQHF. V and J are TRBV4-1 and TRBJ1-5, with D uncertain. Germline values: CDR1 MGHRA, CDR2 YSYEKL. The ends were cut back, 1 base at V and 4 bases at J, with 11 bases in the middle. CDR3 size: 15 residues.

The V call is TRBV27, the J call TRBJ2-7; 9 bases match TRBD1. The germline CDR1 and CDR2 sequences are MNHEY and SMNVEV (reference sequence). The CDR3 contains 16 residues. The ends lost 5 bases at V and 3 bases at J; junction bases unmatched: 11. The CDR3 reads CASSPTDRGQVYEQYF. The CDR3 nucleotides are TGTGCCAGCAGTCCCACGGACAGGGGTCAGGTCTACGAGCAGTACTTC.

The genes are TRBV6-2 or TRBV6-3 and TRBJ1-2; 7 bases align to TRBD1. Trimming at V came to 4 bases and at J to 1 base, leaving 9 bases not matched to a gene. Germline V lookup: CDR1 MNHEY, CDR2 SVGEGT. The CDR3 extends over 16 amino acids. CDR3 sequence (DNA): TGTGCCAGCAGTTCTCGACGGGACAGCTATAACTATGGCTACACCTTC. It codes for CASSSRRDSYNYGYTF.

With regard to this clonotype: This may be a read error, as it is one base from a much larger clone. The chain employs TRBV11-2 and TRBJ2-7; D is perhaps TRBD2 (5 bases). The CDR3 loop spans 15 amino acids. The V gene lost 7 bases and the J gene lost 0 bases, with 16 bases spanning the gap. The germline CDR1 and CDR2 sequences are SGHAT and FQNNGV. In nucleotides, the CDR3 is TGTGCCAGCACCCCACGGGGAGCGAGCTCCTACGAGCAGTACGTC. Translating it yields CASTPRGASSYEQYV.

The table lists this clonotype with many counts. The chain recombines TRBV10-3 with TRBJ1-1, with a possible D match to TRBD1 (5 bases). The V gene's germline CDR1 is ENHRY and CDR2 SYGVKD. V was clipped by 7 bases and J by 2 bases, with 14 bases between them. This CDR3 has 14 amino acids. CDR3 protein: CAITQGAGNTEAFF. CDR3 DNA: TGTGCCATCACGCAGGGAGCAGGAAACACTGAAGCTTTCTTT.

V is TRBV6-2 or TRBV6-3 and J is TRBJ2-5; D possibly corresponds to TRBD1 (6 bases). Germline CDR1 is MNHEY and CDR2 is SVGEGT. This CDR3 spans 15 amino acids. Trimming took off 5 bases at V and 5 bases at J, with 18 bases between the two ends. This CDR3 reads CASSKATGSAETQYF. DNA of the CDR3: TGTGCCAGCAGTAAGGCAACAGGGTCGGCGGAGACCCAGTACTTC.

This clonotype was detected ten times or more. The V and J genes are TRBV7-3 and TRBJ1-1; possible D gene TRBD1, 5 bases. Germline V gene sequence: CDR1 SGHTA, CDR2 FQGTGA. This CDR3 has 15 residues. V lost 2 bases and J 3 bases, leaving 13 bases between the germline ends. Here the CDR3 reads CASSLDGALYTEAFF. Written as DNA, the CDR3 is TGTGCCAGCAGCTTAGACGGGGCCTTATACACTGAAGCTTTCTTT.

This clonotype was detected many times. A much more abundant neighbour one base away suggests this may be a read error. The chain uses TRBV28 and TRBJ1-1; 8 positions agree with TRBD1. There are 17 residues in the CDR3. Germline CDR1 and CDR2: MDHEN and SYDVKM. CDR3 bases: TGTGCCAGCGGTTTGCTCCCGGGACAGGACATGAACACTGAAGCTTTCTTT. Translating gives CASGLLPGQDMNTEAFF.

There are many counts of this clonotype. The chain uses TRBV24-1 and TRBJ1-2, with D possibly being TRBD1 (5 bases). V was clipped by 1 base and J by 2 bases, with 7 bases between them. CDR3 length: 14 amino acids. Germline CDR1 reads KGHDR; CDR2 reads SFDVKD. CDR3 sequence (DNA): TGTGCCACCAGTGATTTTGACAGCAACTATGGCTACACCTTC. This sequence encodes CATSDFDSNYGYTF.

This clonotype was recorded many times. The chain employs TRBV9 and TRBJ2-7; D remains unclear. The ends were cut back, 0 bases at V and 5 bases at J, with 9 bases in the middle. Germline V gives CDR1 SGDLS, CDR2 YYNGEE. The CDR3 totals 13 residues. The CDR3 bases are TGTGCCAGCAGCGTAGCCCCGCTAAACGAGCAGTACTTC. Protein product: CASSVAPLNEQYF.

The V call is TRBV18, the J call TRBJ1-2; D gene unclear. The V and J ends lost 0 bases and 2 bases respectively, with 10 bases between them. CDR3 length: 15 residues. Germline-derived CDR1 and CDR2 are KGHSH and LQKENI. The chain's CDR3 is CASSPPGLENYGYTF. The CDR3 nucleotides are TGTGCCAGCTCACCACCAGGCTTGGAAAACTATGGCTACACCTTC.

This clonotype was counted ten times or more. The V call is TRBV20-1, the J call TRBJ2-5; 8 bases agree with TRBD1. CDR1 and CDR2 (germline): DFQATT, SNEGSKA (reference sequence). The CDR3 contains 14 residues. The J segment lost 4 bases and the V segment lost 6 bases, leaving 10 bases of the junction unmatched. CDR3 bases: TGCAGTGCCCCGCCCCGGACAGGGCGAGAGACCCAGTACTTC. Translated, it gives CSAPPRTGRETQYF.

This clonotype was counted a few times. V is TRBV20-1 and J is TRBJ1-1; 7 positions agree with TRBD1. Unmatched junction bases numbered 3, after V lost 7 bases and J lost 1 base. The germline CDR1 and CDR2 sequences are DFQATT and SNEGSKA (reference sequence). The CDR3 extends over 12 amino acids. CDR3 amino acids: CSEYRGNTEAFF. DNA for the CDR3: TGCAGTGAGTACAGGGGGAACACTGAAGCTTTCTTT.

This clonotype was observed many times. The CDR3 DNA reads TGTGCCAGCAGCCAGAGCCTGAACACTGAAGCTTTCTTT. It codes for CASSQSLNTEAFF. The V call is TRBV14, the J call TRBJ1-1, with D hard to call. Germline CDR1 and CDR2: SGHDN and FVKESK. V was trimmed by 3 bases and J by 0 bases, leaving 5 bases between them. This CDR3 spans 13 amino acids.

This clonotype was observed many times. The chain joins TRBV6-1 to TRBJ1-1; no definite D call. CDR1 and CDR2 (germline): MNHNS, SASEGT. The CDR3 is 15 amino acids. The V end was cut by 3 bases, the J end by 5 bases, with 16 bases between. CDR3 protein: CASSEGEGSGTEAFF. CDR3 DNA: TGTGCCAGCAGTGAGGGAGAGGGCTCGGGAACTGAAGCTTTCTTT.